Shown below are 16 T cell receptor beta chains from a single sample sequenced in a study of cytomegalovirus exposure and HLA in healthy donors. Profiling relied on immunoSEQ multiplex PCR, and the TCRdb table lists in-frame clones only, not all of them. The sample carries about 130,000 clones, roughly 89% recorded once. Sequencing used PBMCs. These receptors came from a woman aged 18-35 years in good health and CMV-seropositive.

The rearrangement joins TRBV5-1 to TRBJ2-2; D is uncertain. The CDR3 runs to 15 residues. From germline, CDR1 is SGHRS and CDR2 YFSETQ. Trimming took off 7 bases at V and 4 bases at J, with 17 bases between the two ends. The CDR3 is CASYSGSSGTGELFF. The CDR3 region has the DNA TGCGCCAGCTACTCCGGGTCAAGTGGCACCGGGGAGCTGTTTTTT.

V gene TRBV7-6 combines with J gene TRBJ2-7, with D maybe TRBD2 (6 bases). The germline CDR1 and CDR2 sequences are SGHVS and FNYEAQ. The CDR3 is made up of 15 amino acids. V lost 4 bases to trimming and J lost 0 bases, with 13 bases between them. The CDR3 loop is CASSSGWRGSYEQYF. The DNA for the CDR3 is TGTGCCAGCAGCTCCGGCTGGCGGGGCTCCTACGAGCAGTACTTC.

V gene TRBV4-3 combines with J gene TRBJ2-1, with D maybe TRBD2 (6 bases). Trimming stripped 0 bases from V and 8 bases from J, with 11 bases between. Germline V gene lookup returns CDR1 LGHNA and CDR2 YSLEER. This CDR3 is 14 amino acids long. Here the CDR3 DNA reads TGCGCCAGCAGCCAAGATACAACTAGCCATGAGCAGTTCTTC. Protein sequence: CASSQDTTSHEQFF.

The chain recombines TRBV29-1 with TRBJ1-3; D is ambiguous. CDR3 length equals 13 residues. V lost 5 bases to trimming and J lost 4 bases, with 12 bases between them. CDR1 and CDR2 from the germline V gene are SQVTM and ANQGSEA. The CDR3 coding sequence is TGCAGCGTTCCTGACGACTCCGGAAACACCATATATTTT. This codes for CSVPDDSGNTIYF.

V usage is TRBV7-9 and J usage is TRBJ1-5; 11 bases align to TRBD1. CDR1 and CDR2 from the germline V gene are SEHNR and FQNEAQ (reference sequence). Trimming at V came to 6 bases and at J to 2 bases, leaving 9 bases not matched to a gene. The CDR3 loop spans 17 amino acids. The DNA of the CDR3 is TGTGCCAGCAGTTCGGACAGGGGGCGCAGGGGCAATCAGCCCCAGCATTTT. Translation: CASSSDRGRRGNQPQHF.

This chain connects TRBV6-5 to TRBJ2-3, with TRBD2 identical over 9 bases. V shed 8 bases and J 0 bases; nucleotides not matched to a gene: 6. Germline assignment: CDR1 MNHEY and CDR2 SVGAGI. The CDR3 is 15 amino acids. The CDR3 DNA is TGTGCCAGCGGAGAGCGGGGGGCGAGCACAGATACGCAGTATTTT. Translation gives CASGERGASTDTQYF.

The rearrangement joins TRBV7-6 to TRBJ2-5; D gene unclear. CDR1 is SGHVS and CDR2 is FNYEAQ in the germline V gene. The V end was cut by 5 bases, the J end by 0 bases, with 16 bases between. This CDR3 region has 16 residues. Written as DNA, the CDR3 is TGTGCCAGCAGCCGCCTCGGGTTTTTGTACCAAGAGACCCAGTACTTC. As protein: CASSRLGFLYQETQYF.

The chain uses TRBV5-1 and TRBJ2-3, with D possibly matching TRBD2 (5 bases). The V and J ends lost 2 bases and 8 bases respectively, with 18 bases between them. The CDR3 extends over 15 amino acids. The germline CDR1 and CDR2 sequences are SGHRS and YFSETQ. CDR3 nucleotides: TGCGCCAGCAGCTTCCGGGCCTCCCCCGGGGTTACGCAGTATTTT. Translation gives CASSFRASPGVTQYF.

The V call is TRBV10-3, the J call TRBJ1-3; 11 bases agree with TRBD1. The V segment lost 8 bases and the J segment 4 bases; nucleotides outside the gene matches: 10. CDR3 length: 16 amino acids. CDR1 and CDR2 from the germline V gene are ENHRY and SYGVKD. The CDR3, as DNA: TGTGCCATCGGCCGCGGTGGACAGGGGGCGGGAAACACCATATATTTT. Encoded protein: CAIGRGGQGAGNTIYF.

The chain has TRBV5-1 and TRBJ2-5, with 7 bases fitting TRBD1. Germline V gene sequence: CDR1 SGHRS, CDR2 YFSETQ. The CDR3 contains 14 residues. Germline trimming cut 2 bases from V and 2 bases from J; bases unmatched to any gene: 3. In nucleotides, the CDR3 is TGCGCCAGCAGCTTACCCAGGGGGCAAGAGACCCAGTACTTC. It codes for CASSLPRGQETQYF.

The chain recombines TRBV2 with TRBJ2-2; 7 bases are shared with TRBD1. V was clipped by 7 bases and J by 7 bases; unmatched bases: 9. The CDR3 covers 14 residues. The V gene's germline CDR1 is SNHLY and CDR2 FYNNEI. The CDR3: CASTFDRAHGELFF. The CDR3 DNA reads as TGTGCCAGCACCTTCGACAGGGCTCACGGGGAGCTGTTTTTT.

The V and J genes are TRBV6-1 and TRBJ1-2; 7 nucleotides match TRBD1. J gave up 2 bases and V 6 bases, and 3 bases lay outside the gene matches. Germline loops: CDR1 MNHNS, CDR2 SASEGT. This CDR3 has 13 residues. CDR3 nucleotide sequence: TGTGCCAGCAGGGTACAGGGGAACTATGGCTACACCTTC. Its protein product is CASRVQGNYGYTF.

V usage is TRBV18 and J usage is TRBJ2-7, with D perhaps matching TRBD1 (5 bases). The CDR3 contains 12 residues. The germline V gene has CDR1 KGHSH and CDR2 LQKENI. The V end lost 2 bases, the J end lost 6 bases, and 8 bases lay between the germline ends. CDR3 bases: TGTGCCAGCTCACCAAGGGGATCCGAGCAGTACTTC. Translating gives CASSPRGSEQYF. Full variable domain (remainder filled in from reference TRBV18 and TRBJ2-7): NAGVMQNPRHLVRRRGQEARLRCSPMKGHSHVYWYRQLPEEGLKFMVYLQKENIIDESGMPKERFSAEFPKEGPSILRIQQVVRGDSAAYFCASSPRGSEQYFGPGTRLTVT.

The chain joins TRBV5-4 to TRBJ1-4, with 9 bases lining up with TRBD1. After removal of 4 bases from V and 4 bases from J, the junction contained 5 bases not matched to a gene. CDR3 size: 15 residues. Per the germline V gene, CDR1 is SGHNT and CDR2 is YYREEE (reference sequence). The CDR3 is CASSAGQGYNEKLFF. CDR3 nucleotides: TGTGCCAGCAGCGCCGGACAGGGGTATAATGAAAAACTGTTTTTT.

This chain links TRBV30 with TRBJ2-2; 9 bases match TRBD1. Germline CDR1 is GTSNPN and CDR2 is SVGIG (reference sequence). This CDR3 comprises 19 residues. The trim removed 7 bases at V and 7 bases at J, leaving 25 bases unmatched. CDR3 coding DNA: TGTGCCTTGCGGGACAGGGCATGGCGGGGGCGAACACAGGTCGGGGAGCTGTTTTTT. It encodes CALRDRAWRGRTQVGELFF.

The CDR3 nucleotides are TGTGCCAGCAGTTATTACCCAAGGAGCTCCTACGAGCAGTACTTC. Its translation: CASSYYPRSSYEQYF. This chain links TRBV6-6 with TRBJ2-7; D not certain. The CDR3 runs 15 residues. CDR1 and CDR2 (germline): MNHNY, SVGAGI (reference sequence). The V and J ends lost 3 bases and 0 bases respectively, with 12 bases between them.